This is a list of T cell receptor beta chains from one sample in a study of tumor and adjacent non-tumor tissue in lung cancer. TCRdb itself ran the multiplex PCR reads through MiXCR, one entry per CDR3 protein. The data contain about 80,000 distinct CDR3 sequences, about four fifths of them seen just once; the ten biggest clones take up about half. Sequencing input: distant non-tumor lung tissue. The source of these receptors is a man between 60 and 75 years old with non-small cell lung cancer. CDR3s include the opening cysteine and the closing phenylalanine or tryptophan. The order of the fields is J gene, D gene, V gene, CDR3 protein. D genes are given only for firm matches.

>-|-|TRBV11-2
CASSKNGGGSGDTQHF
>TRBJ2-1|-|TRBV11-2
CASSQDGEGYNEQFF
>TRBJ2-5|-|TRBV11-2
CASNSTMRRPNETQYF
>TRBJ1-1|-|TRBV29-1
CGVEGGSPGAFF
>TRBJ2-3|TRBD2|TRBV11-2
CASSFLAGDVQQYF
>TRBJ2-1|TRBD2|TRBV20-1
CGASTERGVYNVQFF
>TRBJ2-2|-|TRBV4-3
CARSPRLGGGDTGELSF
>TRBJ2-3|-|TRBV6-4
CAGSDPGLGTDTQYF
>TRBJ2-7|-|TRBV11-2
CASCSDTLYEQYF
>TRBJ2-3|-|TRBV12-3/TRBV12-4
CASTPVSTDMYYF
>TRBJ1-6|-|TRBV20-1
CSAKYGGTYSPVHF
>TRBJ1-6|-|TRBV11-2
CASSLGGHNNSPLHF
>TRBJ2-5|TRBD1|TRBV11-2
CASRSGQVLEAQYF
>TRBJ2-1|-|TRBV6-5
CASSYGPGRVNSEQFF
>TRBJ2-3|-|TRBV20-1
CSAPRLADPDTQYF
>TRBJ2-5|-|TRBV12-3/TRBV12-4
CANSLPSTQETQYF
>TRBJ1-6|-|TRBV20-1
CSAGDSYENPLHF
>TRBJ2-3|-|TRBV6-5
CACRVALFTDTQYF
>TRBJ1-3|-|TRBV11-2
CVRSLGGGPGNTIYF
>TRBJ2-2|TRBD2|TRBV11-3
CASSFRGSGGFRARELFF
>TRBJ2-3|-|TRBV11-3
CDSSLVAGGRTYTQYF
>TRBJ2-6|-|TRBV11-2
CASSLVPKDGPSGANVPTF
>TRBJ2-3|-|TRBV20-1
CSARGGESDTQYF
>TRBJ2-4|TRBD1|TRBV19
CASTADRTGQNIQYF
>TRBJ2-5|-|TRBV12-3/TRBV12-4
CASNLLETQYF
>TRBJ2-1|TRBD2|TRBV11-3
CVSSGTRNNEQFF
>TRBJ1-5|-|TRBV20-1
CSTRDQQWDGQPQHF
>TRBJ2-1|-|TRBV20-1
CSAKRPRSYNEPFF
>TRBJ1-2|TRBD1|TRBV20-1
CNAREPTGADNYGYTF
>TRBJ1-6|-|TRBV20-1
CIARDPNIPYNSPLHF
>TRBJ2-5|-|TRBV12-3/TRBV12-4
CASGRGGHSETQYF
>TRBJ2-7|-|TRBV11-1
CASNSPGSGSYERYF
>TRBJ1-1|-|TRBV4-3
CASSQDVPDSSGTEVFF
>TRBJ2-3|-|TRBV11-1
CATSLSYDTQYF
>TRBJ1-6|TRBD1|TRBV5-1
CASGTGEGSPLHF
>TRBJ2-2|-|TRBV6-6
CASSFPGLQGGELFF
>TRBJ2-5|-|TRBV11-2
CASSSTMAGPKVTQYF
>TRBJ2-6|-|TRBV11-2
CASSPTSRGAIVANVLTF